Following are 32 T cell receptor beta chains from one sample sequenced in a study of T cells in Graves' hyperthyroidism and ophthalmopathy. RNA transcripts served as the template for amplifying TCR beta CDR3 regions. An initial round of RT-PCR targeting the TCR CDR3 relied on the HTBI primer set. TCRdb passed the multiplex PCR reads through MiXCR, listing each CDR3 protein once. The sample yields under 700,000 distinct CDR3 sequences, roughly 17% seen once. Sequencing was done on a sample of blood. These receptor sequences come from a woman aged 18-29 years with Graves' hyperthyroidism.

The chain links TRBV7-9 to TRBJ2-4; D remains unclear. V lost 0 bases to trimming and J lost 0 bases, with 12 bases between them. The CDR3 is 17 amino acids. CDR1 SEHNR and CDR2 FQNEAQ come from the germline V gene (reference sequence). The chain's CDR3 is CASSLAPGSIAKNIQYF. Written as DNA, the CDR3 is TGTGCCAGCAGCTTAGCGCCGGGCAGCATAGCCAAAAACATTCAGTACTTC.

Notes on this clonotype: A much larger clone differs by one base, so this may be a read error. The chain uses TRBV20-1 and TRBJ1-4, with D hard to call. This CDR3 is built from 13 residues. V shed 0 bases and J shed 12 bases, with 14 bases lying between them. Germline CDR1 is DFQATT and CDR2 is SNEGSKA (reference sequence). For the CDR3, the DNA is TGCAGTGCTAGAGAGGGAGCCGGGGAAGAACTGTTTTTT. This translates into CSAREGAGEELFF.

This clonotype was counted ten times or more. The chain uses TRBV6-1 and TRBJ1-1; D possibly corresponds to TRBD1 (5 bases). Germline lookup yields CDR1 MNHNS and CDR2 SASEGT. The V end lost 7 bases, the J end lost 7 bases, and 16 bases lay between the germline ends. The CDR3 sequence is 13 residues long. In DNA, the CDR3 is TGTGCCAGCACCATACCGGCAGGGAGTGAAGCTTTCTTT. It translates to CASTIPAGSEAFF.

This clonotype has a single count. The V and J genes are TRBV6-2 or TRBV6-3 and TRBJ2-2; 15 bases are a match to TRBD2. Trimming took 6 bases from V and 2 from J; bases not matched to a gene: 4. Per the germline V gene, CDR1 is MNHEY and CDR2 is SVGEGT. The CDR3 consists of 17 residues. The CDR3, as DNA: TGTGCCAGCAGCCCGGGACTAGCGGGAGGTAACACCGGGGAGCTGTTTTTT. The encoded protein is CASSPGLAGGNTGELFF.

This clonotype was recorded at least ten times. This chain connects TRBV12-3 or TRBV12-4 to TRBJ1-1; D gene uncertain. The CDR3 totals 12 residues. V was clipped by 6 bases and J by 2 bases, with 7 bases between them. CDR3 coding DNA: TGTGCCAGCAGATCGGCCAACACTGAAGCTTTCTTT. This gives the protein CASRSANTEAFF.

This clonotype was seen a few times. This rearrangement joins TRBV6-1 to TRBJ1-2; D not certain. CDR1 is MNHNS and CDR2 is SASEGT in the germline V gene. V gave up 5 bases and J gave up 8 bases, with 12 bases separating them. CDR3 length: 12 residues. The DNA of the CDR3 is TGTGCCAGCAGTCCCCTATTGGGCGGCTACACCTTC. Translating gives CASSPLLGGYTF.

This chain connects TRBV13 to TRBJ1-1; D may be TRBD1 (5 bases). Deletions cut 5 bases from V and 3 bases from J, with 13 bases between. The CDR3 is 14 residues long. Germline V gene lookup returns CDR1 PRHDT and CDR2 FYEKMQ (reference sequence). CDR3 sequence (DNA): TGTGCCAGCAGCCGCCACGGGACCCACACTGAAGCTTTCTTT. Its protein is CASSRHGTHTEAFF. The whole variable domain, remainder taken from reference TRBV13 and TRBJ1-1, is AAGVIQSPRHLIKEKRETATLKCYPIPRHDTVYWYQQGPGQDPQFLISFYEKMQSDKGSIPDRFSAQQFSDYHSELNMSSLELGDSALYFCASSRHGTHTEAFFGQGTRLTVV.

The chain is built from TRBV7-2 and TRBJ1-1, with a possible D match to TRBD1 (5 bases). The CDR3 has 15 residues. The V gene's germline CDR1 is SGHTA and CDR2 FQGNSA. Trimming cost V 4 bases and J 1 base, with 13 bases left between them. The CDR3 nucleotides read TGTGCCAGCAGCTGGGGGTGGGGCAGGAACACTGAAGCTTTCTTT. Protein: CASSWGWGRNTEAFF.

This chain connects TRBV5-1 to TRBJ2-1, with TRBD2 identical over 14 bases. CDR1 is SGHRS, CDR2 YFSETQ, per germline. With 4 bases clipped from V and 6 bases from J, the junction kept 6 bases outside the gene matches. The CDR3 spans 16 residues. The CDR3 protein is CASSAGTSGSGNEQFF. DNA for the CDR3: TGCGCCAGCAGCGCGGGGACTAGCGGGAGCGGCAATGAGCAGTTCTTC.

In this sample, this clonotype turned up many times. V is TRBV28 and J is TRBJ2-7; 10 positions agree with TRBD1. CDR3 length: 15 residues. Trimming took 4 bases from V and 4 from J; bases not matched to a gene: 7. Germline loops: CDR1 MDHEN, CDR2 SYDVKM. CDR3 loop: CASSSQRQGAYEQYF. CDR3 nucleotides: TGTGCCAGCAGTTCCCAGAGACAGGGGGCTTACGAGCAGTACTTC.

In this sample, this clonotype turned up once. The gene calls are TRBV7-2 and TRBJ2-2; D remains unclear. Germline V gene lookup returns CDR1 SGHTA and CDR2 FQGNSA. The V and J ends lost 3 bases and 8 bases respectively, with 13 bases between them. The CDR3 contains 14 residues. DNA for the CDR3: TGTGCCAGCAGCTTCGGGCCAGCAGCAGGGGAGCTGTTTTTT. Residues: CASSFGPAAGELFF.

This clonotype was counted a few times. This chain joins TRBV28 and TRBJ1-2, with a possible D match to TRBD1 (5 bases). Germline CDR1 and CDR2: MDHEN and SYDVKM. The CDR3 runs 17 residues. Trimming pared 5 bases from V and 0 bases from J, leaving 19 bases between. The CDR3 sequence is CASSNYRRGLANYGYTF. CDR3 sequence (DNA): TGTGCCAGCAGTAACTACCGCCGGGGGTTAGCTAACTATGGCTACACCTTC.

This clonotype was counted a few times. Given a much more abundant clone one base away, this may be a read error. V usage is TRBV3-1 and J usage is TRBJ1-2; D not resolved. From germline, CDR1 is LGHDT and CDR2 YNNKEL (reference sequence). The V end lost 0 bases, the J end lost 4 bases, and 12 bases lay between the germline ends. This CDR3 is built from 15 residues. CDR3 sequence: CASSQDRRGVYGYTF. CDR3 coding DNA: TGTGCCAGCAGCCAAGATCGGCGGGGAGTCTATGGCTACACCTTC.

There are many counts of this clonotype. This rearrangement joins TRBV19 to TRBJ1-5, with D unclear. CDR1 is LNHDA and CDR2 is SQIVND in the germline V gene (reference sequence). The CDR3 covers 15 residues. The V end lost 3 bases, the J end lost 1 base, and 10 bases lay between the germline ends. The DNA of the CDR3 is TGTGCCAGTAGTATTCCCCAGAGGAGCAATCAGCCCCAGCATTTT. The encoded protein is CASSIPQRSNQPQHF.

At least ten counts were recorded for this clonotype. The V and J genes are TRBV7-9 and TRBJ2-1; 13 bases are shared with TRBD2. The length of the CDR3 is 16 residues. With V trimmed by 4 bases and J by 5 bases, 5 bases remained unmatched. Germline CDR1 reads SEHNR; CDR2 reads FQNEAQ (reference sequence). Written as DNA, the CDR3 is TGTGCCAGCAGCTCCAGGACTAGCGGGAGAGACAATGAGCAGTTCTTC. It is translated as CASSSRTSGRDNEQFF.

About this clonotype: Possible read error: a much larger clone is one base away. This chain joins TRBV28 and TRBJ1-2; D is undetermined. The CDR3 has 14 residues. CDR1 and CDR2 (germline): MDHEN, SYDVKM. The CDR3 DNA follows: TGTGCCAGCAGTTTAACCGACTTAGTCTATGGCCACACCTTC. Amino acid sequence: CASSLTDLVYGHTF.

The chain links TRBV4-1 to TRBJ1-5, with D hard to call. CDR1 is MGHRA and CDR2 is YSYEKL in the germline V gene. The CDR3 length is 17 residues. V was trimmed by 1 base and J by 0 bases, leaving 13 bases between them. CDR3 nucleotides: TGCGCCAGCAGCCAAGGGGTGGGCGGTGCTAGCAATCAGCCCCAGCATTTT. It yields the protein CASSQGVGGASNQPQHF.

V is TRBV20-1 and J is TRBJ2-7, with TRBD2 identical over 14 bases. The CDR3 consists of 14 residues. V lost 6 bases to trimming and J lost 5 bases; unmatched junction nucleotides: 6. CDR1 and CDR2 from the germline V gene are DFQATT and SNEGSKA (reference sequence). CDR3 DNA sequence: TGCAGTGCCAAGGGACTAGCGGGAGCCAACGAGCAGTACTTC. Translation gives CSAKGLAGANEQYF.

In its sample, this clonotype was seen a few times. The chain's CDR3 is CASRRGHGYTF. The CDR3 nucleotides read TGTGCCAGCAGACGAGGTCATGGCTACACCTTC. The chain carries TRBV12-3 or TRBV12-4 and TRBJ1-2; D gene unclear. V gave up 6 bases and J gave up 6 bases, with 8 bases separating them. The CDR3 has 11 amino acids.

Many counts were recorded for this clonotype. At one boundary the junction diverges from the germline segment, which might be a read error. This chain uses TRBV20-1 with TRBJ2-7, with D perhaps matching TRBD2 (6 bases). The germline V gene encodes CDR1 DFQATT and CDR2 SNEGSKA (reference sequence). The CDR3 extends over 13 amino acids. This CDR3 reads CSGMPWDSSEQYF. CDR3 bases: TGCAGTGGGATGCCATGGGACTCCTCCGAGCAGTACTTC.

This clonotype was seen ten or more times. CDR3 sequence: CASSWGLGNQPQHF. The CDR3 nucleotides are TGTGCCAGCAGTTGGGGGCTGGGGAATCAGCCCCAGCATTTT. The rearrangement links TRBV28 to TRBJ1-5; D possibly corresponds to TRBD1 (6 bases). The ends were cut back, 4 bases at V and 4 bases at J, with 11 bases in the middle. Per germline, CDR1 MDHEN and CDR2 SYDVKM. The CDR3 loop spans 14 amino acids.

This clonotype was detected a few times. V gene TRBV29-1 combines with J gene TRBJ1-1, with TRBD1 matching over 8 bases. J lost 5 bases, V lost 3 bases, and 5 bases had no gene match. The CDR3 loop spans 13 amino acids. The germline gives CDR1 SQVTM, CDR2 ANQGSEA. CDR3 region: CSVDQGARTEAFF. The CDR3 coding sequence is TGCAGCGTTGATCAGGGGGCGCGGACTGAAGCTTTCTTT. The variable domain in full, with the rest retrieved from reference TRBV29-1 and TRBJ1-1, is SAVISQKPSRDICQRGTSLTIQCQVDSQVTMMFWYRQQPGQSLTLIATANQGSEATYESGFVIDKFPISRPNLTFSTLTVSNMSPEDSSIYLCSVDQGARTEAFFGQGTRLTVV.

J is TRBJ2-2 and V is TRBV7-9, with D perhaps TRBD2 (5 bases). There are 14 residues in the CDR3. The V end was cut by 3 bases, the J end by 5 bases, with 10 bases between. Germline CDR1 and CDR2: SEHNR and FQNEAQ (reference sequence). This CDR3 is CASSFLTGTGELFF. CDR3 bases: TGTGCCAGCAGCTTCCTGACGGGGACCGGGGAGCTGTTTTTT.

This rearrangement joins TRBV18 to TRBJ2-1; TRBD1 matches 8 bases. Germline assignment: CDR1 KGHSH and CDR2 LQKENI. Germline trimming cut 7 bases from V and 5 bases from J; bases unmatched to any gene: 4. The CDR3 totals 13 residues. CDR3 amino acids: CASFGQGDNEQFF. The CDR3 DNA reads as TGTGCCAGCTTTGGACAGGGTGACAATGAGCAGTTCTTC.

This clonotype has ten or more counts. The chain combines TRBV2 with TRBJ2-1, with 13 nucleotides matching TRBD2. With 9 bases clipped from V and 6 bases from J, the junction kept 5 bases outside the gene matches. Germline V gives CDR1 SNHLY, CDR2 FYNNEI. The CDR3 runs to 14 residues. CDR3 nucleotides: TGTGCCAGTTGCGGGACTAGCGGGACCAATGAGCAGTTCTTC. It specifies CASCGTSGTNEQFF.

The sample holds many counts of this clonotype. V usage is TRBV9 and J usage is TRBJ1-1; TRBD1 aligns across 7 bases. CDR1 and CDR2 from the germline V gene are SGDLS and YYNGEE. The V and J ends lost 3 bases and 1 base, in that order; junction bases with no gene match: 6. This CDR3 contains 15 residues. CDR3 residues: CASSAGQVQNTEAFF. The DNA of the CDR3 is TGTGCCAGCAGCGCCGGACAGGTTCAGAACACTGAAGCTTTCTTT.

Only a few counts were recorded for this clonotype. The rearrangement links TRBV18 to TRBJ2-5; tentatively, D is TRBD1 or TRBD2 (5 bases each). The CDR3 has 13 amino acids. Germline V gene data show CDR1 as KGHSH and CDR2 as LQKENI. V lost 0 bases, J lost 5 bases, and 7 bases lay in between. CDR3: CASSPPWGETQYF. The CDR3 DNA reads TGTGCCAGCTCACCACCCTGGGGGGAGACCCAGTACTTC.

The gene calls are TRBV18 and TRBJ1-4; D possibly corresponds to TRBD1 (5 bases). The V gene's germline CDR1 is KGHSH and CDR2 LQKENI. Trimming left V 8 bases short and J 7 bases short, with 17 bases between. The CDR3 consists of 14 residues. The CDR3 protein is CASLQDVRSEKLFF. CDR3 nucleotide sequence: TGTGCCAGCCTACAGGACGTTCGGAGTGAAAAACTGTTTTTT.

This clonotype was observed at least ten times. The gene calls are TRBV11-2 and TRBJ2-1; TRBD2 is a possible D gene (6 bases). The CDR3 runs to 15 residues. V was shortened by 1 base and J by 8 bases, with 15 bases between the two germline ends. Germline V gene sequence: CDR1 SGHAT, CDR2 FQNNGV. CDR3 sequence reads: CASSLGSGPIYEQFF. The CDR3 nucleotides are TGTGCCAGCAGCTTAGGTAGCGGCCCGATCTATGAGCAGTTCTTC.

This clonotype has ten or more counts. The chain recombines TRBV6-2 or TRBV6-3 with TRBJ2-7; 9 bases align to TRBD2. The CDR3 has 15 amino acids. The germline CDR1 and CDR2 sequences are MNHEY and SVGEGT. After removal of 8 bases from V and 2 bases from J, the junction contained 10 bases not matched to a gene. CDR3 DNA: TGTGCCAGCTTGGAGAAGCGGGGGGAGACCTACGAGCAGTACTTC. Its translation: CASLEKRGETYEQYF.

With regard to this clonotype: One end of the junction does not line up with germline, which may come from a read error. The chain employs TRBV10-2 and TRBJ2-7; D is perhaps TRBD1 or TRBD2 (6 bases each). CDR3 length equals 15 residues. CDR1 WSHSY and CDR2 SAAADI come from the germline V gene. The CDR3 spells CTSTEGGLPHYEQYF. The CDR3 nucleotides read TGCACCAGCACCGAGGGGGGACTCCCCCACTACGAGCAGTACTTC.

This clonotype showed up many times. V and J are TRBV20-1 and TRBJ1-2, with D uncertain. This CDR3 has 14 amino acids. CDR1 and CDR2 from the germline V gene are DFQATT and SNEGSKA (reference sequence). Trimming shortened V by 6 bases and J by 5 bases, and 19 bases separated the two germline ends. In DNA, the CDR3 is TGCAGTGCAGTCCCCCCGGGATTCCTTTATGGCTACACCTTC. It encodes CSAVPPGFLYGYTF.